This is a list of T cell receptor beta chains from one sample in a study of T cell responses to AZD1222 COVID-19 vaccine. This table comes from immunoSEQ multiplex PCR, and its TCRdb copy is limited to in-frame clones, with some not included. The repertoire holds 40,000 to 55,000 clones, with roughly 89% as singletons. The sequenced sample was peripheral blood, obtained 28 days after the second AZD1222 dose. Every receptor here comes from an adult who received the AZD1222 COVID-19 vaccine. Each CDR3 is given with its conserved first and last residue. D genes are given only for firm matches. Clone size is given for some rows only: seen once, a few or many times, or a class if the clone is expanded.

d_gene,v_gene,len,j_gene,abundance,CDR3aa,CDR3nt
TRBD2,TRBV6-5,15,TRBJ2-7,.,CASSLATSVSYEQYF,TGTGCCAGCAGCCTAGCGACTAGCGTCTCCTACGAGCAGTACTTC
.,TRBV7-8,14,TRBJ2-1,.,CASSLVPRDNEQFF,TGTGCCAGCAGCTTAGTTCCCAGAGACAATGAGCAGTTCTTC
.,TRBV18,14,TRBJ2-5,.,CASSSGGVEETQYF,TGTGCCAGCTCATCAGGCGGTGTGGAAGAGACCCAGTACTTC
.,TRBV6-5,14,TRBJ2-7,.,CASTLGGSTYEQYF,TGTGCCAGCACCCTAGGCGGCAGTACCTACGAGCAGTACTTC
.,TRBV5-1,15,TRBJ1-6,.,CASSLVAGDNSPLHF,TGCGCCAGCAGCTTGGTGGCAGGGGATAATTCACCCCTCCACTTT
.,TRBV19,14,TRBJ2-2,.,CASSTSRGTGELFF,TGTGCCAGTAGTACCTCCCGGGGCACCGGGGAGCTGTTTTTT
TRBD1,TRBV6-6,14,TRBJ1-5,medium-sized,CASSTGDANQPQHF,TGTGCCAGCAGTACAGGGGATGCGAATCAGCCCCAGCATTTT
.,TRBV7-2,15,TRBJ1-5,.,CASSQSANSNQPQHF,TGTGCCAGCAGCCAAAGCGCCAATAGCAATCAGCCCCAGCATTTT
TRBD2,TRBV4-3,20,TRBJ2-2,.,CASSQDSPTSGRVYTGELFF,TGCGCCAGCAGCCAAGATTCCCCGACTAGCGGGAGGGTTTACACCGGGGAGCTGTTTTTT
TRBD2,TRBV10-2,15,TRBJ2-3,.,CASRPGLAALYTQYF,TGCGCCAGCAGACCGGGACTAGCGGCCCTGTATACGCAGTATTTT
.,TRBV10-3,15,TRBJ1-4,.,CAISDSRGLEEKLFF,TGTGCCATCAGTGACTCCCGGGGGTTGGAAGAAAAACTGTTTTTT
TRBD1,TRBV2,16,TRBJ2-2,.,CASSELGQGAIGELFF,TGTGCCAGCAGTGAGCTGGGACAGGGGGCTATCGGGGAGCTGTTTTTT
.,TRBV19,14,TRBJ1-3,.,CASTQTGTGNTIYF,TGTGCCAGTACCCAGACAGGAACCGGAAACACCATATATTTT
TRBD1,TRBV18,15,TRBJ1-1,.,CASSPVGTGVTEAFF,TGTGCCAGCTCACCAGTCGGGACAGGGGTTACTGAAGCTTTCTTT
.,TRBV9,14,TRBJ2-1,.,CASSARGLYNEQFF,TGTGCCAGCAGCGCCCGGGGCCTCTACAATGAGCAGTTCTTC
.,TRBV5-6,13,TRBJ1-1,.,CASSLGRGTEAFF,TGTGCCAGCAGCCTCGGGCGGGGAACTGAAGCTTTCTTT
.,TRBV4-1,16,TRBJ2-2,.,CASSPRDSSNTGELFF,TGCGCCAGCAGTCCGCGGGACTCCAGTAACACCGGGGAGCTGTTTTTT
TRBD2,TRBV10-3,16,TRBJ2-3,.,CATEEVLAGDTDTQYF,TGTGCCACCGAAGAGGTGTTAGCGGGAGACACAGATACGCAGTATTTT
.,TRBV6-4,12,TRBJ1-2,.,CASSDGYYGYTF,TGTGCCAGCAGTGACGGGTATTATGGCTACACCTTC
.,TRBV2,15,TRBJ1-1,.,CASAWPEGLNTEAFF,TGTGCCAGCGCATGGCCAGAGGGGCTGAACACTGAAGCTTTCTTT
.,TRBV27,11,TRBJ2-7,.,CASSGAYEQYF,TGTGCCAGCAGTGGGGCCTACGAGCAGTACTTC
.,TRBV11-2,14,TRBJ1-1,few,CASVPGQLNTEAFF,TGTGCCAGCGTACCGGGACAACTAAACACTGAAGCTTTCTTT
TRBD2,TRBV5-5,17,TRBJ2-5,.,CASSWGGLAGGRETQYF,TGTGCCAGCAGCTGGGGGGGACTAGCGGGAGGGCGAGAGACCCAGTACTTC
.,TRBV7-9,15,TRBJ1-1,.,CASSPQTIQNTEAFF,TGTGCCAGCAGCCCGCAGACAATCCAGAACACTGAAGCTTTCTTT
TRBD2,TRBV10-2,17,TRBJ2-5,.,CASSGASGGPYQETQYF,TGCGCCAGCAGTGGGGCTAGCGGGGGTCCCTACCAAGAGACCCAGTACTTC
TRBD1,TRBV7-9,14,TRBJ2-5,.,CASSLTGGQETQYF,TGTGCCAGCAGCTTGACAGGGGGCCAAGAGACCCAGTACTTC
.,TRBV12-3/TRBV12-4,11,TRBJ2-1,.,CASSLGVVQFF,TGTGCCAGCAGTTTAGGTGTTGTGCAGTTCTTC
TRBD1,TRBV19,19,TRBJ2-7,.,CASSLVPGQGASVVYEQYF,TGTGCCAGTAGCCTAGTCCCGGGACAGGGGGCCTCTGTGGTATACGAGCAGTACTTC
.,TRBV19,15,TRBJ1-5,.,CASSIDRGGNQPQHF,TGTGCCAGTAGTATAGATAGGGGTGGCAATCAGCCCCAGCATTTT
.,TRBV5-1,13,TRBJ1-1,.,CASSAGPREEAFF,TGCGCCAGCAGCGCCGGGCCTCGGGAAGAAGCTTTCTTT
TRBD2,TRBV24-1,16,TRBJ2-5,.,CATSEGAGGMAETQYF,TGTGCCACCAGTGAGGGGGCGGGAGGTATGGCAGAGACCCAGTACTTC